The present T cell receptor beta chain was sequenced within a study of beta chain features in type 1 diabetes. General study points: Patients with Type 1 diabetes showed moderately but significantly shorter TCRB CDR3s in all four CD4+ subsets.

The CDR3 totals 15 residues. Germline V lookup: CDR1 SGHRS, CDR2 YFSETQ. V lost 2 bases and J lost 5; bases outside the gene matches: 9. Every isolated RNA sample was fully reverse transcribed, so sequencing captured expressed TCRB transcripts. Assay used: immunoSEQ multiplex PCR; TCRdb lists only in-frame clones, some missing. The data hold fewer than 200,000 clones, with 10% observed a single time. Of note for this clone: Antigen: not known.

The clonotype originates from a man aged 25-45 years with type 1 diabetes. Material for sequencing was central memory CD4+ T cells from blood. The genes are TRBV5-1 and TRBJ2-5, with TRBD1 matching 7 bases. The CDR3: CASSLLQGSEETQYF. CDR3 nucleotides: TGCGCCAGCAGCTTATTACAGGGGTCGGAGGAGACCCAGTACTTC.